This T cell receptor beta chain was observed in a study of spatial heterogeneity in lung cancer (dated by TCRdb to the late 2010s). About the study as a whole: Samples were obtained from 72 patients with early-stage, untreated non-small cell lung cancer from the lung TRACERx cohort. Follow-up PBMC samples were sequenced whenever available, with the median time to follow-up being two to three years after resection. Beta-chain transcripts were consistently detected in greater numbers than alpha-chain transcripts, which likely reflects a higher abundance of beta-chain transcripts. In the raw uncorrected reads, each unique combination of TCR and UMI appeared more than ten times on average. In non-small cell lung cancer, the study quantitatively compared TCR alpha and beta repertoires across several tumor regions, matched nontumor lung, and blood. TCR repertoire features were related to nonsynonymous mutation counts determined by whole-exome sequencing of tumor tissue. At surgery, over 200 tumor regions, roughly 63 matched nontumor lung samples and 56 PBMC samples were TCR-sequenced for both alpha and beta chains.

Reading the germline V gene gives CDR1 MDHEN and CDR2 SYDVKM. Counted from cysteine to phenylalanine, this CDR3 has 13 amino acids. Here the CDR3 DNA is all that survives: 39 bases in frame from base 1. V has 6 bases trimmed and J has 3 bases trimmed; junction bases matching no gene number 3. The study at large found these results: Only 15 or so patients were included in the comparisons of baseline and follow-up blood repertoires. Additional single-cell paired TCR alpha and beta sequencing was considered necessary to confirm, at a functional level, the hypothesis that regional TCRs recognize regional mutations. Ubiquitous expanded tumor TCRs were found in blood more often at tumor resection than at routine follow-up.

This sample's time point label indicates: blood at routine non-recurrence follow-up after resection. For TCR sequencing, whole RNA was extracted from tumor and nontumor lung tissue, or from cryopreserved PBMC samples, and no cell sorting was done. Only patients for whom sufficient RNA was available from at least two tumor regions were selected for TCR sequencing. The method was 5' RACE. The sequencer listed for this sample is NextSeq 500. The TCR library protocol attached a unique molecular identifier to each TCR cDNA molecule to allow correction of PCR and sequencing errors. The source study handled its data this way. TCR identification, UMI-based error correction and CDR3 extraction were all carried out with Decombinator tools. Expanded TCRs were defined as those above a frequency of 2 per 1,000, corresponding to the top 1% of the tumor frequency distribution. Renyi diversity was computed with the R vegan package after each repertoire had been subsampled 100 times to 5,000 TCRs. CDR3 similarity networks were constructed using string-kernel similarity of amino acid triplets, with links drawn between CDR3s whose pairwise similarity was above 0.82. Using fastp at Q25 and MiXCR, TCRdb reprocessed the public reads and kept productive beta chains. Every distinct CDR3 protein forms one entry, paired with its most common genes and DNA. TCRdb, not the original authors, processed these V and J calls. Across this sample there are roughly 14,000 distinct CDR3 sequences, with approximately 6% seen only once. The ten largest clones represent over 20% of the sample.

This clonotype was seen at least ten times. Its antigen target is currently unknown. No base quality values were provided; no much bigger clone lies one nucleotide off. Rearrangement joined TRBV28 to TRBJ2-7, with 9 junctional bases fitting TRBD1. This material consisted of PBMCs, taken at follow-up. The sequence came from a male donor with early-stage non-small cell lung cancer. For the CDR3, the sequence is CASRMGQGYEQYF. The base sequence is TGTGCCAGCAGGATGGGACAGGGCTACGAGCAGTACTTC.